This T cell receptor (beta chain) was identified during a study of control samples from healthy donors and cancer patients. The protocol was immunoSEQ multiplex PCR, while the TCRdb copy is restricted to in-frame clones and leaves out a portion. The repertoire holds fewer than 70,000 clones, with less than 95% as singletons. CDR3 length: 12 amino acids. Deletions cut 3 bases from V and 5 bases from J, with 7 bases between. Germline CDR1 LNHDA, CDR2 SQIVND (reference sequence). The V gene is TRBV19, the J gene TRBJ2-5; the D is unclear. The clonotype comes from a man in his thirties or forties in good health. Sequencing was done on a sample of blood. This CDR3 reads CASSMVEETQYF. The DNA of the CDR3 is TGTGCCAGTAGTATGGTGGAGGAGACCCAGTACTTC.